This T cell receptor (beta chain) is drawn from a study of regulatory T cells in long-lasting Graves disease. Points from the study as a whole: Persistent Graves' patients showed less TCR diversity than newly diagnosed patients showed.

This clonotype was counted ten times or more. Its antigen is not known. Combining iRepertoire HTBI primers with Arm-PCR of CDR3 regions, the authors built TCR beta libraries. MiXCR was run by TCRdb on the multiplex PCR reads, yielding one entry per CDR3 protein. This sample has 200,000 to 250,000 distinct CDR3 sequences, with around 16% found just once. In germline, CDR1 is SNHLY, CDR2 FYNNEI. V dropped 6 bases and J dropped 1; count of bases not matched to a gene: 13. CDR3 length equals 18 residues. Time point indicated: newly diagnosed GD, antithyroid drugs for less than 3 months. Extracted RNA from PBMCs served as the source of the TCR library. Recruitment took place at an endocrinology department in Xi'an, China.

The TCR sequence derives from a female donor with Graves disease. The chain combines TRBV2 with TRBJ2-2; 8 nucleotides match TRBD2. Specimen: peripheral blood mononuclear cells (PBMCs), collected at new diagnosis, from a patient treated with antithyroid drugs. CDR3 DNA sequence: TGTGCCAGCAGGGCTCCGGGACTAGGGAGTCGGAACACCGGGGAGCTGTTTTTT. It specifies CASRAPGLGSRNTGELFF.